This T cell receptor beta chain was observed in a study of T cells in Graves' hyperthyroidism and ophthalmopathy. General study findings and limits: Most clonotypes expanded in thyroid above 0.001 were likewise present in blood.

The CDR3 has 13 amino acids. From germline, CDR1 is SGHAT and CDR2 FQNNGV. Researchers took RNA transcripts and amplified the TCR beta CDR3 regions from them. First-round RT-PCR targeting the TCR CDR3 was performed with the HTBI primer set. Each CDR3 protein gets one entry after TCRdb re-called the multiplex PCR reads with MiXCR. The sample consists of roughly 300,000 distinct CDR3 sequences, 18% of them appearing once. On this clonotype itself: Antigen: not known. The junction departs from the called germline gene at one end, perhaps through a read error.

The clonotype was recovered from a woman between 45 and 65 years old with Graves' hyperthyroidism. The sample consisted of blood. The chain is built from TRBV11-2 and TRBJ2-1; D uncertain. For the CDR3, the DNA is TGTGCCAGGGACGCCGGGTCTAAGGATGAGCAGCTCTTC. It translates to CARDAGSKDEQLF.